The 26 T cell receptor beta chains presented below share a single source sample, sequenced in a study of Tregs in tolerant kidney transplant recipients. Profiling relied on immunoSEQ multiplex PCR, and the TCRdb table lists in-frame clones only, not all of them. The profile covers about 18,000 clones, with approximately 80% appearing a single time and around 2.5% taken by the ten largest. Sample: Tregs from blood. The receptor source for this set is a human donor in good health.

This clone has a single count. V and J are TRBV7-9 and TRBJ2-3, with 7 bases lining up with TRBD1. There are 15 residues in the CDR3. Germline CDR1 SEHNR, CDR2 FQNEAQ (reference sequence). V shed 0 bases, J shed 1 base, and the junction held 1 base outside the gene matches. CDR3 DNA sequence: TGTGCCAGCAGCTTAGCGGGGACAGGCACAGATACGCAGTATTTT. As protein: CASSLAGTGTDTQYF.

The CDR3 DNA sequence: TGTGCCAGCAAGGAAGGACAGCTTTTCAGCTACACCTTC. It encodes CASKEGQLFSYTF. This rearrangement joins TRBV5-6 to TRBJ1-2, with D tentatively TRBD1 (6 bases). V was pared by 6 bases and J by 9 bases, with 18 bases between. This CDR3 spans 13 amino acids. Per the germline V gene, CDR1 is SGHDT and CDR2 is YYEEEE. The whole variable domain, remainder taken from reference TRBV5-6 and TRBJ1-2, is DAGVTQSPTHLIKTRGQQVTLRCSPKSGHDTVSWYQQALGQGPQFIFQYYEEEERQRGNFPDRFSGHQFPNYSSELNVNALLLGDSALYLCASKEGQLFSYTFGSGTRLTVV.

This CDR3 is CASSLSGAFNEKLFF. The CDR3 bases are TGTGCCAGCAGTTTATCAGGGGCATTTAATGAAAAACTGTTTTTT. The chain carries TRBV28 and TRBJ1-4, with D possibly matching TRBD1 (6 bases). Trimming removed 1 base at V and 4 bases at J, with 10 bases between. CDR1 is MDHEN, CDR2 SYDVKM, per germline. This CDR3 has 15 residues.

This clone has more than one count but fewer than ten. This chain connects TRBV7-9 to TRBJ2-7; D not resolved. The CDR3 is 14 amino acids. V dropped 2 bases and J dropped 0 bases, with 8 bases sitting between them. Germline V gene sequence: CDR1 SEHNR, CDR2 FQNEAQ (reference sequence). CDR3 coding DNA: TGTGCCAGCAGCTTAAATACGCGCTCCTACGAGCAGTACTTC. Translation gives CASSLNTRSYEQYF. The variable domain in full, completed from reference TRBV7-9 and TRBJ2-7, reads DTGVSQNPRHKITKRGQNVTFRCDPISEHNRLYWYRQTLGQGPEFLTYFQNEAQLEKSRLLSDRFSAERPKGSFSTLEIQRTEQGDSAMYLCASSLNTRSYEQYFGPGTRLTVT.

This chain connects TRBV11-2 to TRBJ1-5, with D perhaps TRBD1 (6 bases). Germline V gene sequence: CDR1 SGHAT, CDR2 FQNNGV. This CDR3 has 15 amino acids. V was trimmed by 5 bases and J by 6 bases, leaving 17 bases between them. The CDR3, as DNA: TGTGCCAGCAGCATTCCCGGGGGCCGGAGTCAGCCCCAGCATTTT. It specifies CASSIPGGRSQPQHF.

A few counts support this clone. CDR3 bases: TGTGCCAGCAGTAGGGACAGCCTAAATCAGCCCCAGCATTTT. Amino acid sequence: CASSRDSLNQPQHF. The J gene is TRBJ1-5, the V gene TRBV6-5, with 7 nucleotides matching TRBD1. Germline V lookup: CDR1 MNHEY, CDR2 SVGAGI. V lost 5 bases, J lost 4 bases, and 5 bases stayed unmatched. The CDR3 spans 14 residues.

V gene TRBV7-9 combines with J gene TRBJ1-2; no clear D gene. Germline V gene data show CDR1 as SEHNR and CDR2 as FQNEAQ (reference sequence). With 3 bases removed from V and 4 bases from J, the gap between germline ends came to 9 bases. The CDR3 totals 13 residues. The CDR3 protein is CASSFRDLYGYTF. Written as DNA, the CDR3 is TGTGCCAGCAGCTTTCGGGATCTCTATGGCTACACCTTC.

This clone was observed once. The chain carries TRBV1 and TRBJ2-4; the table's D call, TRBD2, has no DNA check behind it. TRBV1 is assigned pseudogene status. This CDR3 is built from 19 residues. CDR3 in amino acids: CTSSQDFPLAGGVKNIQYF. The CDR3 nucleotides are TGCACCAGCAGCCAAGATTTCCCACTAGCGGGGGGGGTCAAAAACATTCAGTACTTC.

The rearrangement joins TRBV14 to TRBJ1-6; 9 positions agree with TRBD1. The germline CDR1 and CDR2 sequences are SGHDN and FVKESK. Trimming at V came to 1 base and at J to 9 bases, leaving 1 base not matched to a gene. The CDR3 consists of 14 residues. The CDR3 sequence is CASSQGTGVSPLHF. The CDR3 DNA reads as TGTGCCAGCAGCCAAGGGACAGGGGTTTCACCCCTCCACTTT.

The chain employs TRBV14 and TRBJ1-2; no clear D gene. Trimming shortened V by 1 base and J by 5 bases, and 11 bases separated the two germline ends. Germline lookup yields CDR1 SGHDN and CDR2 FVKESK. The length of the CDR3 is 14 residues. CDR3 residues: CASSQGSGYYGYTF. The CDR3 region has the DNA TGTGCCAGCAGCCAAGGTTCGGGGTATTATGGCTACACCTTC.

This clone was detected only a few times. The chain employs TRBV18 and TRBJ2-7; 7 positions agree with TRBD2. Germline CDR1 KGHSH, CDR2 LQKENI. With 2 bases clipped from V and 7 bases from J, the junction kept 8 bases outside the gene matches. This CDR3 is 14 amino acids long. DNA for the CDR3: TGTGCCAGCTCACCAATCGAGGACGGGGGGGAGCAGTACTTC. Protein sequence: CASSPIEDGGEQYF.

CDR3 loop: CASSDPRGGRNTGELFF. CDR3 nucleotides: TGTGCCAGCAGTGACCCGCGAGGGGGACGAAACACCGGGGAGCTGTTTTTT. This sequence joins TRBV25-1 and TRBJ2-2; TRBD1 is a possible D gene (6 bases). The CDR3 contains 17 residues. The germline gives CDR1 MGHDK, CDR2 SYGVNS. V was pared by 3 bases and J by 2 bases, with 16 bases between.

The chain carries TRBV5-6 and TRBJ2-1; D gene unclear. Germline V gene sequence: CDR1 SGHDT, CDR2 YYEEEE. The V end lost 4 bases, the J end lost 9 bases, and 14 bases lay between the germline ends. The CDR3 spans 13 residues. This CDR3 is CASSRESSAEQFF. The CDR3 region has the DNA TGTGCCAGCAGCCGTGAGTCGTCCGCTGAGCAGTTCTTC.

J is TRBJ1-2 and V is TRBV19; D is undetermined. The V gene lost 4 bases and the J gene lost 3 bases, with 6 bases spanning the gap. Germline values: CDR1 LNHDA, CDR2 SQIVND (reference sequence). CDR3 length: 12 residues. CDR3 DNA sequence: TGTGCCAGTAGTAACGGGTACTATGGCTACACCTTC. As protein: CASSNGYYGYTF.

J is TRBJ2-1 and V is TRBV11-3, with 7 positions matching TRBD2. V shed 4 bases and J 3 bases; nucleotides not matched to a gene: 12. This CDR3 has 17 amino acids. Germline values: CDR1 SGHNT, CDR2 YENEEA. The DNA of the CDR3 is TGTGCCAGCAGCTCCCCCGTTACCGGGACTAACTACAATGAGCAGTTCTTC. It translates to CASSSPVTGTNYNEQFF. The full variable domain, completed using reference TRBV11-3 and TRBJ2-1, is EAGVVQSPRYKIIEKKQPVAFWCNPISGHNTLYWYLQNLGQGPELLIRYENEEAVDDSQLPKDRFSAERLKGVDSTLKIQPAELGDSAVYLCASSSPVTGTNYNEQFFGPGTRLTVL.

This chain links TRBV19 with TRBJ1-2; D might be TRBD1 (6 bases). The V gene lost 5 bases and the J gene lost 0 bases, with 10 bases spanning the gap. The CDR3 has 14 amino acids. Germline CDR1 LNHDA, CDR2 SQIVND (reference sequence). The CDR3 nucleotides read TGTGCCAGTAGTCGCAGGGGTCCTAACTATGGCTACACCTTC. Its protein product is CASSRRGPNYGYTF.

V usage is TRBV9 and J usage is TRBJ2-1; TRBD2 matches at 10 bases. V lost 4 bases, J lost 6 bases, and 7 bases stayed unmatched. The CDR3 consists of 15 residues. Germline-derived CDR1 and CDR2 are SGDLS and YYNGEE. CDR3 nucleotide sequence: TGTGCCAGCAGCCCCCGGTCTAGCGGGAGCAATGAGCAGTTCTTC. Translating it yields CASSPRSSGSNEQFF.

The V and J genes are TRBV2 and TRBJ2-1; tentative D call: TRBD1 (6 bases). Germline CDR1 is SNHLY and CDR2 is FYNNEI. Trimming removed 7 bases from V and 6 bases from J, with 19 bases in between. The CDR3 loop spans 15 amino acids. The CDR3 sequence is CASIESTGYGNEQFF. DNA for the CDR3: TGTGCCAGCATAGAATCTACAGGGTATGGCAATGAGCAGTTCTTC.

V and J are TRBV27 and TRBJ1-1; TRBD1 is a possible D gene (5 bases). Trimming shortened V by 8 bases and J by 5 bases, and 15 bases separated the two germline ends. The CDR3 consists of 13 residues. Germline CDR1 reads MNHEY; CDR2 reads SMNVEV (reference sequence). CDR3 protein: CASWGFAGTEAFF. Here the CDR3 DNA reads TGTGCCAGCTGGGGGTTTGCGGGGACTGAAGCTTTCTTT.

This clone was recorded once. DNA for the CDR3: TGTGCCAGCAGGCGTCAGGGGCTGAACACCGGGGAGCTGTTTTTT. Protein sequence: CASRRQGLNTGELFF. The rearrangement links TRBV27 to TRBJ2-2; TRBD1 might be the D (6 bases). V shed 6 bases and J shed 1 base, with 12 bases lying between them. Germline V gene lookup returns CDR1 MNHEY and CDR2 SMNVEV (reference sequence). The CDR3 has 15 residues.

The chain joins TRBV18 to TRBJ1-3, with no clear D. Trimming cost V 3 bases and J 8 bases, with 14 bases left between them. The germline gives CDR1 KGHSH, CDR2 LQKENI. This CDR3 has 14 residues. CDR3 amino acids: CASSPSPTRDTIYF. Here the CDR3 DNA reads TGTGCCAGCTCACCGTCCCCGACCCGGGACACCATATATTTT.

In nucleotides, the CDR3 is TGTGCCAGCCGAAGGGGACAATACGGGGACAATGAGCAGTTCTTC. Encoded protein: CASRRGQYGDNEQFF. V and J are TRBV6-1 and TRBJ2-1; maybe TRBD1 (6 bases). The V gene lost 8 bases and the J gene lost 5 bases, with 19 bases spanning the gap. Germline V gives CDR1 MNHNS, CDR2 SASEGT. The CDR3 runs 15 residues.

V usage is TRBV7-9 and J usage is TRBJ1-1; TRBD1 might be the D (5 bases). CDR1 SEHNR and CDR2 FQNEAQ come from the germline V gene (reference sequence). CDR3 length equals 14 residues. Trimming took 5 bases from V and 2 from J, leaving 12 bases between them. The CDR3 sequence: CASSTGRINTEAFF. The DNA for the CDR3 is TGTGCCAGCAGCACAGGACGGATAAACACTGAAGCTTTCTTT.

The genes are TRBV5-5 and TRBJ1-1, with D possibly being TRBD1 (5 bases). CDR1 is SGHKS, CDR2 YYEKEE, per germline (reference sequence). The CDR3 loop spans 14 amino acids. V lost 1 base and J lost 3, with 10 bases in between. The DNA for the CDR3 is TGTGCCAGCAGCTTGCAGGGAGGGGACACTGAAGCTTTCTTT. Translating it yields CASSLQGGDTEAFF. The full variable domain, with the rest looked up from reference TRBV5-5 and TRBJ1-1, is DAGVTQSPTHLIKTRGQQVTLRCSPISGHKSVSWYQQVLGQGPQFIFQYYEKEERGRGNFPDRFSARQFPNYSSELNVNALLLGDSALYLCASSLQGGDTEAFFGQGTRLTVV.

The chain recombines TRBV19 with TRBJ1-4; TRBD1 might be the D (5 bases). Germline V gene sequence: CDR1 LNHDA, CDR2 SQIVND (reference sequence). The CDR3 has 15 amino acids. Trimming stripped 9 bases from V and 0 bases from J, with 14 bases between. CDR3 coding DNA: TGTGCCAGAAGGAGGGACCGAGCAACTAATGAAAAACTGTTTTTT. The encoded protein is CARRRDRATNEKLFF.

A word on this clone: Other DNA sequences of this sample code for an identical CDR3. This sequence joins TRBV5-4 and TRBJ2-7, with D tentatively TRBD1 (5 bases). V was shortened by 2 bases and J by 3 bases, with 6 bases between the two germline ends. The germline gives CDR1 SGHNT, CDR2 YYREEE (reference sequence). The CDR3 spans 12 residues. The CDR3 DNA follows: TGTGCCAGCAGCTTTGACAGCTACGAGCAGTACTTC. It specifies CASSFDSYEQYF.